This TCR beta chain was captured by sequencing in a study of T-cell memory formation after mild COVID-19. Whole-study findings and limits: Detection of some responders pre-infection suggested pre-existing cross-reactive memory T cells participated. Among clones contracting day 15 to 85, CD4/CD8 was balanced, whereas later expanders leaned CD4+. Nothing showed for sure that second-wave clones peaking on day 37 were SARS-CoV-2 specific.

Employing constant-segment primers, 5'RACE generated TCR alpha and TCR beta cDNA libraries bearing sample barcodes and UMIs. In TCRdb, the 5' RACE reads were re-called with MiXCR into one record per CDR3 protein. Of about 270,000 distinct CDR3 sequences in the sample, 15% to 17% were seen once. Looked up from germline, CDR1 is DFQATT and CDR2 is SNEGSKA (reference sequence). The CDR3 sequence is 13 residues long. Trimming stripped 1 base from V and 3 bases from J, with 8 bases between. This clonotype was counted a single time. Its antigen is currently unknown. V usage is TRBV20-1 and J usage is TRBJ2-3, with D hard to call. This receptor was identified in an adult woman who had mild COVID-19 (a few samples of this study predate the infection). Cell type and time point are not known. The sequenced sample consisted of PBMCs or a T cell subset sorted from them (not recorded which). CDR3 residues: CSARVAVTDTQYF. The CDR3 DNA is TGCAGTGCTAGAGTAGCCGTGACAGATACGCAGTATTTT.